This is a list of T cell receptor beta chains from one sample in a study of Ad26.COV2.S vaccination and SARS-CoV-2 variants. The method was immunoSEQ multiplex PCR; TCRdb's version includes in-frame clones alone and lacks a portion of them. Of some 460,000 clones listed, 89% are singletons. The sample consisted of peripheral blood, taken in a trial of Ad26.COV2.S vaccine versus placebo. The source is a person aged 18-65 years who received the Ad26.COV2.S COVID-19 vaccine or a placebo. Each CDR3 is given with its conserved first and last residue. The D gene is left open where the match is weak. Where a row states a size, it is once, few, many or the class of an expanded clone; other rows omit it.

CDR3nt: TGTGCCATCAGTGAGCCCCGTAGCGGGAGAGTCTACGAGCAGTACTTC; CDR3aa: CAISEPRSGRVYEQYF; d_gene: TRBD2; v_gene: TRBV10-3; j_gene: TRBJ2-7; abundance: NA
CDR3nt: TGTGCCAGCAGCTTAGGGCGCCGGGGGGATAATTCACCCCTCCACTTT; CDR3aa: CASSLGRRGDNSPLHF; d_gene: NA; v_gene: TRBV7-2; j_gene: TRBJ1-6; abundance: NA
CDR3nt: TGTGCCAGCAGTTTCGACAGGGCCACTGAAGCTTTCTTT; CDR3aa: CASSFDRATEAFF; d_gene: TRBD1; v_gene: TRBV12-3/TRBV12-4; j_gene: TRBJ1-1; abundance: NA
CDR3nt: TGTGCCACCGGGGACAGGGGCACTGAAGCTTTCTTT; CDR3aa: CATGDRGTEAFF; d_gene: TRBD1; v_gene: TRBV27; j_gene: TRBJ1-1; abundance: NA
CDR3nt: TGTGCCAGCAGTTACCTTTTCGGGGAGCTGTTTTTT; CDR3aa: CASSYLFGELFF; d_gene: NA; v_gene: TRBV6-6; j_gene: TRBJ2-2; abundance: NA
CDR3nt: TGTGCCAGCTCACCTGCGAACTTAGGACAGGCCTCTGGGGCCAACGTCCTGACTTTC; CDR3aa: CASSPANLGQASGANVLTF; d_gene: TRBD1; v_gene: TRBV18; j_gene: TRBJ2-6; abundance: NA
CDR3nt: TGCGCCAGCAGCCAGGCCGGGACAGTGAAAAACATTCAGTACTTC; CDR3aa: CASSQAGTVKNIQYF; d_gene: TRBD1; v_gene: TRBV4-1; j_gene: TRBJ2-4; abundance: NA
CDR3nt: TGCGCCAGCAGCCAAGGGGCCCCTGGATATGGCTACACCTTC; CDR3aa: CASSQGAPGYGYTF; d_gene: NA; v_gene: TRBV4-3; j_gene: TRBJ1-2; abundance: NA
CDR3nt: TGTGCCAGTAGTATAGCGGACAGGGTCACCGGGGAGCTGTTTTTT; CDR3aa: CASSIADRVTGELFF; d_gene: TRBD1; v_gene: TRBV19; j_gene: TRBJ2-2; abundance: once
CDR3nt: TGTGCCAGCTCACCTCCGGGACAGGGGCCCCAAGAGACCCAGTACTTC; CDR3aa: CASSPPGQGPQETQYF; d_gene: TRBD1; v_gene: TRBV18; j_gene: TRBJ2-5; abundance: once
CDR3nt: TGTGCCAGCAGCCATGATCCAGGGGAGAACAATCAGCCCCAGCATTTT; CDR3aa: CASSHDPGENNQPQHF; d_gene: NA; v_gene: TRBV4-2; j_gene: TRBJ1-5; abundance: NA
CDR3nt: TGTGCCAGCAGCTTAGATTTGGGAGGCGCTGAAGCTTTCTTT; CDR3aa: CASSLDLGGAEAFF; d_gene: NA; v_gene: TRBV7-8; j_gene: TRBJ1-1; abundance: NA
CDR3nt: TGCGCCAGCAGCTTGGGGGGATCAAGCTCCTACGAGCAGTACTTC; CDR3aa: CASSLGGSSSYEQYF; d_gene: NA; v_gene: TRBV5-1; j_gene: TRBJ2-7; abundance: once